This T cell receptor (beta chain) was retrieved from a study of patients and donors after allogeneic stem cell transplantation. This clonotype has only a few counts. CDR1 SGHVS and CDR2 FNYEAQ come from the germline V gene. Between the trimmed V and J ends, which lost 2 bases and 12 bases, there was a span of 13 bases. This CDR3 region has 13 residues. TCRdb called the RT-PCR reads again in MiXCR, with one record for every CDR3 protein. The sample has approximately 210,000 distinct CDR3 sequences, 40% to 45% seen once; the top ten hold about 33%. The clonotype was recovered from a human donor who was either an allogeneic HSCT recipient or a stem cell or donor lymphocyte infusion donor (not recorded which). It is not recorded whose cells these are; they may come from a transplant donor. The sequenced material came from blood, either unsorted or a sorted T cell fraction (not recorded which). This chain links TRBV7-6 with TRBJ1-4; no clear D gene. The CDR3 DNA reads as TGTGCCAGCAGCTTACCCTTCCCAGGACAACTGTTTTTT. This encodes CASSLPFPGQLFF.